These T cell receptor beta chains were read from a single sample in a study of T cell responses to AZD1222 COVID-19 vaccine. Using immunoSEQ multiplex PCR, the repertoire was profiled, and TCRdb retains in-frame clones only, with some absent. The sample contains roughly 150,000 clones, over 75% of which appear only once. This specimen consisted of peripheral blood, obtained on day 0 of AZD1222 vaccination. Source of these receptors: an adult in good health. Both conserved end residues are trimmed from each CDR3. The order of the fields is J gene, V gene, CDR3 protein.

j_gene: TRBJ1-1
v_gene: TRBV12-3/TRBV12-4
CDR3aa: ASSSPVGAF

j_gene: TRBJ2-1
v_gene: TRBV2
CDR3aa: ASSEGAGAPYNEQF

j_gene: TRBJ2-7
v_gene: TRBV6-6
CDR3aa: ASSYSGDEQY

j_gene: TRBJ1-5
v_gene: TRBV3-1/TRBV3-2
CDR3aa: ASSSDREDYSNQPQH

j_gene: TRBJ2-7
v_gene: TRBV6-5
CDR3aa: ASRPGGLVEQY

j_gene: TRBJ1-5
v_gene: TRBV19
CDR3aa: ASSREGQPQH

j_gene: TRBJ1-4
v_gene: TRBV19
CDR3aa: ASSVDGQGEEEKLF

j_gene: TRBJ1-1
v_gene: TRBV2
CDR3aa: ASSEFTSNTEAF

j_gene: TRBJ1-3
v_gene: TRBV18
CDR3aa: ASSPSGASGNTIY

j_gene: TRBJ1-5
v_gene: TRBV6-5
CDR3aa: ASRTGTGNQPQH

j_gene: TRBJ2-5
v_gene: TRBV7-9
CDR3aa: ASSPRTGMLEETQY

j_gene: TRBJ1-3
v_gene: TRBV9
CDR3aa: ASSVGGLSGNTIY

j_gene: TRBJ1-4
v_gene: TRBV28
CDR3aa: ASSLWTVISTNEKLF

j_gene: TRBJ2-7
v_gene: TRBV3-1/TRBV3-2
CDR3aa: ASSQVLATVAYEQY

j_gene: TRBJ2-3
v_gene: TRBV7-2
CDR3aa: ASSSGTSSRGDTQY

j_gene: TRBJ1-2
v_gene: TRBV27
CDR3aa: ASSLGASYYGYT

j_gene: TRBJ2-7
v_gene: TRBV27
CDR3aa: ASREGRGPSYEQY

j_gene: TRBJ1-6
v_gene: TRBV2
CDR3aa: ASSAKQGAASPLH

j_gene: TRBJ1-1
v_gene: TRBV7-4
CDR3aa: ASSWTGELNTEAF

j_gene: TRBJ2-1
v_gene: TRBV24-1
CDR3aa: ATSGGAGSYNEQF

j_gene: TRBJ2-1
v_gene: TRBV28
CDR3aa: ASRDRLTREQF

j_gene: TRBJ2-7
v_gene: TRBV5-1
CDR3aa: ASSLVSSSEQY

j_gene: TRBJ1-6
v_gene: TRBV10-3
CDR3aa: AIRTEKNSPLH

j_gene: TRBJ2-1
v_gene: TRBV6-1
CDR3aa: ASSEGLAGDNEQF

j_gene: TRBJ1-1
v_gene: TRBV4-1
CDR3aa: ASSTGGGYTEAF

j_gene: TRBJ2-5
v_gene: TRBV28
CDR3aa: ASSFYPSGHMAQY

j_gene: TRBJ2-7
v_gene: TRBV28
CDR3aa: ASSPSGNSYEQY

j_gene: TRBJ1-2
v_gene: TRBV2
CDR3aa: ASSEAKTGPIGYT

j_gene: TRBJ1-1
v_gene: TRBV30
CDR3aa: AWSRTGTNTEAF

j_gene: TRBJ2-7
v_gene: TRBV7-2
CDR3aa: ASSLDLRLATYEQY

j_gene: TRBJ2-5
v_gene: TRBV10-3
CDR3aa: AISETRDRRY

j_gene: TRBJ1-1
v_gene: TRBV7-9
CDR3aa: ASSLQERTEAF

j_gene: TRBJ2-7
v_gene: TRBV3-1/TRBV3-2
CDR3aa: ASSQDLFYVRPPRSKNEQY

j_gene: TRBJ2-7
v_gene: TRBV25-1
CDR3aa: ASSGTRDYEQY

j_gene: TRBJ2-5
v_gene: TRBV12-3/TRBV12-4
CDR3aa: ASSPSGQETQY

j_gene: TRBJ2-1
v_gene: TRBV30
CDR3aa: AWNGGMGNEQF

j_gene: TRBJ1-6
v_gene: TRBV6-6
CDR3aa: ASDRSPYNSPLH

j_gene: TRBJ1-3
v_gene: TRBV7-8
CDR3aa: ASSLGFESLISGNTIY

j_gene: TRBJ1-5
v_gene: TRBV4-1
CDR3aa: ASSQAEPGQPQH

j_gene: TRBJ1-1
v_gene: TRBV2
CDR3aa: ASSETRVDTEAF

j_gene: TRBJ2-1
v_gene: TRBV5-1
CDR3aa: ASSLGRFPYNEQF

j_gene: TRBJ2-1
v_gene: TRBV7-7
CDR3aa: ASSPLLAGETYNEQF

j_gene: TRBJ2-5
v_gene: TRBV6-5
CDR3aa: ASSYAGTSRETQY

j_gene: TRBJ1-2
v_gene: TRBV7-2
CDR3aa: ASSFRDRVDKYGYT

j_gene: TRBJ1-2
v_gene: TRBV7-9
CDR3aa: ASSRETGNYGYT

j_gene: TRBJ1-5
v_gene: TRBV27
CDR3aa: ASSFSGWSNQPQH

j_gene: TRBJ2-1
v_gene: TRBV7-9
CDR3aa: ASSLGDRSSYNEQF

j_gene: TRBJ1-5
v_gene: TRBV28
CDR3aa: ASSFKDRGVNQPQH

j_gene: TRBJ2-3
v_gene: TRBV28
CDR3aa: ASSFPYTVTLADTQY